Shown below are 11 T cell receptor beta chains from a single sample sequenced in a study of OX40 agonist ivuxolimab in advanced cancers. Using immunoSEQ multiplex PCR, the repertoire was profiled, and TCRdb retains in-frame clones only, with some absent. In the table there are 77,000 or so clones, over 75% of which are singletons. The specimen comprised CD4+ or CD8+ T cells sorted from blood, sampled in a trial of the OX40 agonist ivuxolimab. All receptors come from an adult with an advanced solid tumor such as melanoma, head and neck, liver or kidney cancer.

The CDR3 loop is CAISESMTSGLFYEQYF. For the CDR3, the DNA is TGTGCCATCAGTGAGTCCATGACTAGCGGCCTATTCTACGAGCAGTACTTC. The chain carries TRBV10-3 and TRBJ2-5, with TRBD2 identical over 9 bases. TRBJ2-7 matches the DNA end more closely, so the J call is doubtful. In germline, CDR1 is ENHRY, CDR2 SYGVKD. The CDR3 contains 17 residues.

The chain links TRBV23-1 to TRBJ1-1; 8 bases match TRBD1. TRBV23-1 carries the ORF label, with uncertain function. The length of the CDR3 is 16 residues. The trim removed 0 bases at V and 2 bases at J, leaving 5 bases unmatched. CDR3: CASSQSVTGVNTEAFF. The CDR3 DNA follows: TGCGCCAGCAGTCAATCTGTGACAGGGGTAAACACTGAAGCTTTCTTT.

The CDR3 nucleotides are TGTGCCAGCAGCCCGAGGGCACGGGAGGAAGTGAGTGAGCAGTACTTC. Encoded protein: CASSPRAREEVSEQYF. J is TRBJ2-7 and V is TRBV21-1; the D segment call TRBD2 is taken from the table without a DNA check. TRBV21-1 is listed as a pseudogene. The CDR3 is 16 residues long.

The J gene is TRBJ2-2, the V gene TRBV4-1, with D perhaps TRBD1 (6 bases). The CDR3 is 14 residues long. V lost 1 base, J lost 6 bases, and 9 bases lay in between. CDR1 and CDR2 from the germline V gene are MGHRA and YSYEKL. The CDR3 DNA follows: TGCGCCAGCAGCCAAGTAGGGGGTGCCGGGGAGCTGTTTTTT. It translates to CASSQVGGAGELFF.

The J gene is TRBJ2-7, the V gene TRBV4-3, with 8 bases identical to TRBD1. The CDR3 consists of 16 residues. Germline trimming cut 4 bases from V and 1 base from J; bases unmatched to any gene: 9. Germline V gene lookup returns CDR1 LGHNA and CDR2 YSLEER. CDR3 protein: CASSRSTNRGSYEQYF. The CDR3 DNA is TGCGCCAGCAGCCGATCCACCAACAGGGGGTCCTACGAGCAGTACTTC.

Regarding this clone: Within the sample, other DNA sequences also encode this same CDR3. This sequence joins TRBV29-1 and TRBJ2-6; D remains unclear. The CDR3 consists of 13 residues. Between the trimmed V and J ends, which lost 4 bases and 0 bases, there was a span of 4 bases. Germline loops: CDR1 SQVTM, CDR2 ANQGSEA. This chain's CDR3 is CSVVGSGANVLTF. CDR3 bases: TGCAGCGTTGTGGGCTCTGGGGCCAACGTCCTGACTTTC.

V usage is TRBV11-2 and J usage is TRBJ2-7, with D unclear. Germline V gene lookup returns CDR1 SGHAT and CDR2 FQNNGV. The germline V and J ends were trimmed by 0 bases and 7 bases, with 7 bases remaining between them. The CDR3 runs 12 residues. For the CDR3, the DNA is TGTGCCAGCAGCTTAGATTCGTGGGAGCAGTACTTC. Its protein is CASSLDSWEQYF. Variable domain in full (rest from reference TRBV11-2 and TRBJ2-7): EAGVAQSPRYKIIEKRQSVAFWCNPISGHATLYWYQQILGQGPKLLIQFQNNGVVDDSQLPKDRFSAERLKGVDSTLKIQPAKLEDSAVYLCASSLDSWEQYFGPGTRLTVT.

The chain carries TRBV27 and TRBJ2-5; D is undetermined. V was cut by 10 bases and J by 5 bases, with 11 bases left in between. CDR1 and CDR2 from the germline V gene are MNHEY and SMNVEV (reference sequence). The CDR3 spans 11 residues. The CDR3 spells CAIHTRETQYF. The CDR3 DNA sequence: TGTGCCATCCACACCAGGGAGACCCAGTACTTC.

This chain uses TRBV19 with TRBJ2-6; D may be TRBD1 (5 bases). Deletions cut 3 bases from V and 2 bases from J, with 8 bases between. The CDR3 loop spans 15 amino acids. Germline CDR1 LNHDA, CDR2 SQIVND (reference sequence). CDR3 loop: CASSIAGTGANVLTF. The CDR3 nucleotides are TGTGCCAGTAGTATCGCAGGGACTGGGGCCAACGTCCTGACTTTC.

This chain joins TRBV5-1 and TRBJ2-2, with D hard to call. The CDR3 is made up of 12 amino acids. The germline gives CDR1 SGHRS, CDR2 YFSETQ. V was cut by 0 bases and J by 6 bases, with 3 bases left in between. This chain's CDR3 is CASSLAPGELFF. Here the CDR3 DNA reads TGCGCCAGCAGCTTGGCTCCCGGGGAGCTGTTTTTT.

This clone has a handful of counts. The gene calls are TRBV5-1 and TRBJ1-2, with D unclear. The CDR3 is 14 residues long. Germline V gene sequence: CDR1 SGHRS, CDR2 YFSETQ. Trimming took off 2 bases at V and 3 bases at J, with 11 bases between the two ends. The CDR3 DNA reads TGCGCCAGCAGCTTTGTGGGGTATGACTATGGCTACACCTTC. Its protein product is CASSFVGYDYGYTF.